Sequencing of this T cell receptor (beta chain) was carried out in a study of cytomegalovirus exposure and HLA in healthy donors. General study findings and limits: A classifier reportedly called cytomegalovirus status with high sensitivity and specificity.

The PCR had 60 Vbeta and 13 Jbeta primers. TCRdb's copy holds only in-frame clones and misses some; the assay was immunoSEQ multiplex PCR. The data hold 65,000 to 100,000 clones, with roughly 83% observed a single time. Trimming took 1 base from V and 1 from J, leaving 7 bases between them. The CDR3 is 14 amino acids. CDR1 is SNHLY and CDR2 is FYNNEI in the germline V gene. As for this clone: The antigen is unknown.

The TCR comes from a woman between 40 and 50 years old in good health and CMV-seropositive. Material for sequencing was PBMCs. The V and J genes are TRBV2 and TRBJ1-1; D not certain. The CDR3 sequence: CASSEEHANTEAFF. CDR3 nucleotide sequence: TGTGCCAGCAGTGAAGAGCACGCGAACACTGAAGCTTTCTTT.